Below are 20 T cell receptor beta chains sequenced from a single sample in a study of blood T cell repertoires in COVID-19. Here immunoSEQ multiplex PCR was the method, and the copy in TCRdb shows in-frame clones only, minus some. This table has 200,000 or so clones, approximately 85% appearing once. The specimen was peripheral blood. The receptors were gathered from a human donor with active or convalescent COVID-19. The donor label of this sample is uncertain.

This chain uses TRBV9 with TRBJ2-7; 7 bases align to TRBD2. V dropped 2 bases and J dropped 0; count of bases not matched to a gene: 2. This CDR3 has 14 residues. Germline values: CDR1 SGDLS, CDR2 YYNGEE. Here the CDR3 DNA reads TGTGCCAGCAGCGTCTCTAGCGGCTCCTACGAGCAGTACTTC. Protein sequence: CASSVSSGSYEQYF.

This clone has a handful of counts. This chain connects TRBV6-4 to TRBJ2-1, with TRBD2 identical over 7 bases. This CDR3 has 14 residues. J lost 6 bases, V lost 0 bases, and 2 bases had no gene match. The germline CDR1 and CDR2 sequences are MRHNA and SNTAGT. CDR3 region: CASSDSGEGNEQFF. In nucleotides, the CDR3 is TGTGCCAGCAGTGACTCGGGGGAGGGCAATGAGCAGTTCTTC.

J is TRBJ1-6 and V is TRBV10-3; a possible D gene is TRBD1 (5 bases). V shed 11 bases and J shed 2 bases, with 13 bases lying between them. CDR3 length equals 14 residues. CDR1 is ENHRY and CDR2 is SYGVKD in the germline V gene. CDR3 coding DNA: TGTGCCGCGGGGGGGACCGCCTATAATTCACCCCTCCACTTT. Translating it yields CAAGGTAYNSPLHF.

The rearrangement joins TRBV10-2 to TRBJ2-7, with TRBD1 matching 8 bases. This CDR3 spans 15 amino acids. The junction had 8 bases not matched to a gene; V was cut back by 4 bases and J by 3 bases. Germline-derived CDR1 and CDR2 are WSHSY and SAAADI. CDR3 loop: CASSVGQAYYYEQYF. The CDR3 DNA reads as TGCGCCAGCAGTGTGGGACAGGCTTATTACTACGAGCAGTACTTC.

This chain uses TRBV5-1 with TRBJ1-3, with TRBD1 as a possible D gene (6 bases). Germline-derived CDR1 and CDR2 are SGHRS and YFSETQ. The germline V and J ends were trimmed by 0 bases and 0 bases, with 7 bases remaining between them. The CDR3 spans 15 residues. The DNA of the CDR3 is TGCGCCAGCAGCTTGGGACAGGTCTCTGGAAACACCATATATTTT. This gives the protein CASSLGQVSGNTIYF.

V is TRBV30 and J is TRBJ2-1, with D maybe TRBD2 (6 bases). CDR1 is GTSNPN, CDR2 SVGIG, per germline (reference sequence). The CDR3 has 11 amino acids. V was cut by 5 bases and J by 9 bases, with 11 bases left in between. This CDR3 is CAWSLASEQFF. The DNA of the CDR3 is TGTGCCTGGTCTCTAGCGTCTGAGCAGTTCTTC.

This clone was detected many times. The rearrangement uses TRBV2 and TRBJ1-1; TRBD1 agrees at 10 bases. Germline CDR1 reads SNHLY; CDR2 reads FYNNEI. CDR3 length: 14 residues. The J segment lost 3 bases and the V segment lost 6 bases, leaving 4 bases of the junction unmatched. The CDR3 sequence: CASRRTGGYTEAFF. In DNA form, the CDR3 reads TGTGCCAGCAGGAGGACAGGGGGTTACACTGAAGCTTTCTTT.

The count of this clone is one. V and J are TRBV20-1 and TRBJ2-5; no definite D call. Germline CDR1 and CDR2: DFQATT and SNEGSKA (reference sequence). The CDR3 loop spans 11 amino acids. V lost 6 bases and J lost 5, with 10 bases in between. The CDR3 DNA reads TGCAGTGCCCGGGTAAAGGAGACCCAGTACTTC. Its translation: CSARVKETQYF.

J is TRBJ2-5 and V is TRBV5-5; 7 bases are shared with TRBD2. V was pared by 3 bases and J by 2 bases, with 7 bases of the junction left unmatched. The CDR3 loop spans 15 amino acids. Germline loops: CDR1 SGHKS, CDR2 YYEKEE (reference sequence). CDR3 residues: CASSWLGGTQETQYF. The DNA of the CDR3 is TGTGCCAGCAGCTGGCTCGGGGGGACTCAAGAGACCCAGTACTTC.

This chain connects TRBV27 to TRBJ2-7; possibly TRBD2 for D (5 bases). This CDR3 is built from 14 residues. Germline CDR1 is MNHEY and CDR2 is SMNVEV (reference sequence). The V end was cut by 1 base, the J end by 0 bases, with 7 bases between. The CDR3 protein is CASSLFGVSYEQYF. The DNA for the CDR3 is TGTGCCAGCAGTTTATTCGGGGTCTCCTACGAGCAGTACTTC.

This sequence joins TRBV27 and TRBJ2-7, with D hard to call. CDR1 is MNHEY, CDR2 SMNVEV, per germline (reference sequence). Deletions cut 5 bases from V and 3 bases from J, with 17 bases between. CDR3 size: 15 residues. The CDR3 loop is CASSLRPGNLYEQYF. As DNA, the CDR3 is TGTGCCAGCAGTCTACGCCCGGGTAACCTCTACGAGCAGTACTTC.

The chain is built from TRBV25-1 and TRBJ2-7, with 8 bases matching TRBD2. The CDR3 totals 14 residues. Germline V lookup: CDR1 MGHDK, CDR2 SYGVNS. Losses at the gene ends were 4 bases for V and 2 bases for J; bases not matched to a gene: 4. The CDR3 loop is CASSGISGTYEQYF. CDR3 nucleotides: TGTGCCAGCAGTGGTATTAGCGGGACCTACGAGCAGTACTTC.

This clone was picked up one time. The chain recombines TRBV11-2 with TRBJ1-6, with D unclear. Germline V gives CDR1 SGHAT, CDR2 FQNNGV. The CDR3 has 15 amino acids. V was shortened by 5 bases and J by 10 bases, with 18 bases between the two germline ends. Here the CDR3 DNA reads TGTGCCAGCAGCCCCATGTTCCAGGCCGGATCACCCCTCCACTTT. The encoded protein is CASSPMFQAGSPLHF.

The genes are TRBV10-1 and TRBJ2-2, with D maybe TRBD2 (5 bases). CDR3 length equals 16 residues. V lost 0 bases and J lost 0, with 8 bases in between. Per germline, CDR1 WNHNN and CDR2 SYGVQD (reference sequence). The CDR3 DNA follows: TGCGCCAGCAGTGAGTCGCGGGTGTCGAACACCGGGGAGCTGTTTTTT. It translates to CASSESRVSNTGELFF.

This clone appeared a single time. The chain carries TRBV7-3 and TRBJ2-3; maybe TRBD1 (7 bases). Germline V gene sequence: CDR1 SGHTA, CDR2 FQGTGA. Trimming removed 2 bases at V and 3 bases at J, with 12 bases between. The CDR3 contains 15 residues. The CDR3 sequence: CASSLSRGETDTQYF. The CDR3 DNA follows: TGTGCCAGCAGCTTATCCAGGGGGGAGACAGATACGCAGTATTTT.

V gene TRBV9 combines with J gene TRBJ2-2; TRBD2 agrees at 10 bases. V gave up 4 bases and J gave up 6 bases; unmatched junction bases: 9. The CDR3 has 16 residues. Germline V CDR1 and CDR2: SGDLS, YYNGEE. The CDR3 region has the DNA TGTGCCAGCAGCTCCGACAGCGGGGGGGGCCCCGGGGAGCTGTTTTTT. Translated, it gives CASSSDSGGGPGELFF.

The chain carries TRBV18 and TRBJ2-2; D possibly corresponds to TRBD2 (5 bases). The V and J ends lost 3 bases and 6 bases respectively, with 14 bases between them. The germline CDR1 and CDR2 sequences are KGHSH and LQKENI. The CDR3 is made up of 15 amino acids. The CDR3 spells CASSPSPRVPGELFF. CDR3 DNA sequence: TGTGCCAGCTCACCTAGTCCGAGGGTCCCCGGGGAGCTGTTTTTT.

The V call is TRBV14, the J call TRBJ2-7; the match to TRBD1 covers 8 bases. The V segment lost 4 bases and the J segment 7 bases; nucleotides outside the gene matches: 12. From germline, CDR1 is SGHDN and CDR2 FVKESK. The CDR3 covers 15 residues. The CDR3 loop reads CASSLGQGGSVEQYF. CDR3 in DNA: TGTGCCAGCAGCCTTGGACAGGGAGGTTCTGTGGAGCAGTACTTC.

This rearrangement joins TRBV5-1 to TRBJ2-2; 15 bases map to TRBD2. This CDR3 is 24 amino acids long. V gave up 0 bases and J gave up 7 bases; unmatched junction bases: 25. CDR1 is SGHRS, CDR2 YFSETQ, per germline. In nucleotides, the CDR3 is TGCGCCAGCAGCTTGGCCGGGACAACCGTCGGACTAGCGGGAGGGCCCTCGTACAACGGGGAGCTGTTTTTT. This translates into CASSLAGTTVGLAGGPSYNGELFF. Full variable domain (outside the CDR3, taken from reference TRBV5-1 and TRBJ2-2): KAGVTQTPRYLIKTRGQQVTLSCSPISGHRSVSWYQQTPGQGLQFLFEYFSETQRNKGNFPGRFSGRQFSNSRSEMNVSTLELGDSALYLCASSLAGTTVGLAGGPSYNGELFFGEGSRLTVL.

V gene TRBV7-2 combines with J gene TRBJ2-3; TRBD2 matches 12 bases. The CDR3 covers 18 residues. Germline-derived CDR1 and CDR2 are SGHTA and FQGNSA. V lost 0 bases and J lost 3; bases outside the gene matches: 7. The CDR3 DNA reads as TGTGCCAGCAGCTTAGCGAGGCTAGCGGGGGGGCGAACAGATACGCAGTATTTT. Translated: CASSLARLAGGRTDTQYF.